This TCR beta chain was sequenced for a study of control samples from healthy donors and cancer patients. The CDR3 has 15 residues. The repertoire was sequenced with immunoSEQ multiplex PCR; TCRdb's copy has only in-frame clones and lacks some. The data show 75,000 to 100,000 clones, around 82% seen once. This clonotype was sampled from a man in his sixties in good health. This chain links TRBV21-1 with TRBJ1-5. TRBV21-1 is designated a pseudogene. Sequenced: blood. CDR3 nucleotides: TGTGCCAGCAGCAACCGGAGGCCCAGCAATCAGCCCCAGCATTTT. It yields the protein CASSNRRPSNQPQHF.